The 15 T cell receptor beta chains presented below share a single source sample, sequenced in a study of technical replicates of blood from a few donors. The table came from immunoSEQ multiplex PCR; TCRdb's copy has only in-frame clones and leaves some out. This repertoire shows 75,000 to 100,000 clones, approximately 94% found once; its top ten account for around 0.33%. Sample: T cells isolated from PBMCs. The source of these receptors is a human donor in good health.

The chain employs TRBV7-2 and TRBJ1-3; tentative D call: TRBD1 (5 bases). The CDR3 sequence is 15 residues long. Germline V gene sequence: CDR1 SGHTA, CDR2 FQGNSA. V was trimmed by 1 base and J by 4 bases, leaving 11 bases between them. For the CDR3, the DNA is TGTGCCAGCAGCTTAGTTCAGGGAGGAGGAAACACCATATATTTT. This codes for CASSLVQGGGNTIYF.

CDR3 protein: CASSLKVSQYEQYF. The CDR3 nucleotides are TGTGCCAGCAGCTTAAAAGTTAGCCAATACGAGCAGTACTTC. The rearrangement joins TRBV11-2 to TRBJ2-7; no firm D call. Germline-derived CDR1 and CDR2 are SGHAT and FQNNGV. Trimming removed 2 bases at V and 4 bases at J, with 12 bases between. The CDR3 covers 14 residues.

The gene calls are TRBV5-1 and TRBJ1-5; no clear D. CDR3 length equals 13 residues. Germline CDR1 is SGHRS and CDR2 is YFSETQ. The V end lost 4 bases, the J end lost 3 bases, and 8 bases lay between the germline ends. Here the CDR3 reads CASSATYNQPQHF. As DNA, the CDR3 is TGCGCCAGCAGCGCGACTTACAATCAGCCCCAGCATTTT.

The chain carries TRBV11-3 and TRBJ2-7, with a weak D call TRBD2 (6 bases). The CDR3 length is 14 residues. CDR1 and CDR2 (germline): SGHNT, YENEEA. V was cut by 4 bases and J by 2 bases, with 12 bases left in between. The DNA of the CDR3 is TGTGCCAGCAGCTCGCGGGACGTTGCCTACGAGCAGTACTTC. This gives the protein CASSSRDVAYEQYF.

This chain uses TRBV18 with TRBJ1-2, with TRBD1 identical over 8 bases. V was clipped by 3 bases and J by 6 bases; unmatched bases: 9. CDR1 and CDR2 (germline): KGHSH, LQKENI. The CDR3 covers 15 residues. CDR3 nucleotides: TGTGCCAGCTCACCGGGACGACAGGGGAAGGATGGCTACACCTTC. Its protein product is CASSPGRQGKDGYTF.

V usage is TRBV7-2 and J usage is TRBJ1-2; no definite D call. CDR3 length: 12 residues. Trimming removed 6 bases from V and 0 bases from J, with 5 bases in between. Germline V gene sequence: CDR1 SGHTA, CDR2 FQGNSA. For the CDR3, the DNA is TGTGCCAGCAGTAACACTAACTATGGCTACACCTTC. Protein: CASSNTNYGYTF.

CDR3 DNA sequence: TGTGCCAGCAGAAGCCACAGGGGGAGCTCCTACGAGCAGTACTTC. It translates to CASRSHRGSSYEQYF. The V gene is TRBV6-5, the J gene TRBJ2-7; 8 positions match TRBD1. The CDR3 spans 15 residues. Germline lookup yields CDR1 MNHEY and CDR2 SVGAGI. V trimming: 6 bases; J trimming: 0 bases; junction bases outside the gene matches: 7.

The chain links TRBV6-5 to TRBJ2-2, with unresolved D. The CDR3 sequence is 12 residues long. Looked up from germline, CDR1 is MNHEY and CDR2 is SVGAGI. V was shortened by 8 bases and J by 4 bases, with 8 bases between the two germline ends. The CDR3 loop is CASCGGTGELFF. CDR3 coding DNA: TGTGCCAGCTGCGGCGGCACCGGGGAGCTGTTTTTT.

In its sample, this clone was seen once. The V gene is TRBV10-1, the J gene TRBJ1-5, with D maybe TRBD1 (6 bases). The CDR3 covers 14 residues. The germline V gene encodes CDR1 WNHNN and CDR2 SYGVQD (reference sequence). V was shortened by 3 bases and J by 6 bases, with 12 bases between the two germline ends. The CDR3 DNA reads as TGCGCCAGCAGTGATCAACAGGGCAGTCAGCCCCAGCATTTT. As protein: CASSDQQGSQPQHF.

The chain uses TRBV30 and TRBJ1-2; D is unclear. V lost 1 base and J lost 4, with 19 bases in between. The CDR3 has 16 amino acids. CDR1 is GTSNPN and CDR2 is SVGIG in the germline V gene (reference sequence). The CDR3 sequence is CAWSGLAERTFYGYTF. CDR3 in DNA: TGTGCCTGGAGTGGGCTGGCGGAGCGGACCTTCTATGGCTACACCTTC.

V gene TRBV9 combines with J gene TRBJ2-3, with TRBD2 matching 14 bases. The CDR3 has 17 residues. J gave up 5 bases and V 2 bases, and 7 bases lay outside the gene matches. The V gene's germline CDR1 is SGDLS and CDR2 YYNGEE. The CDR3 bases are TGTGCCAGCAGCGTTTCCGGGACTAGCGGGAGTAGAGATACGCAGTATTTT. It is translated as CASSVSGTSGSRDTQYF.

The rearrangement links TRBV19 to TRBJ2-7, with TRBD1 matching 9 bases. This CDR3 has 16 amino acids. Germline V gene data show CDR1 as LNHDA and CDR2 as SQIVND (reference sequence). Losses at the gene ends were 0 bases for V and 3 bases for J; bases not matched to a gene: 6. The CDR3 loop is CASSIDRQGDNYEQYF. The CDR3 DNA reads TGTGCCAGTAGTATAGATCGACAGGGGGATAACTACGAGCAGTACTTC.

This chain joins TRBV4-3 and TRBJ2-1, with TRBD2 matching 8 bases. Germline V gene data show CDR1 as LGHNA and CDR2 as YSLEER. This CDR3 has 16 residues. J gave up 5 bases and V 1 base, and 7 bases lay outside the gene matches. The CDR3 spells CASSQGASGSNNEQFF. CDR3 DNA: TGCGCCAGCAGCCAAGGGGCCAGCGGGAGTAACAATGAGCAGTTCTTC.

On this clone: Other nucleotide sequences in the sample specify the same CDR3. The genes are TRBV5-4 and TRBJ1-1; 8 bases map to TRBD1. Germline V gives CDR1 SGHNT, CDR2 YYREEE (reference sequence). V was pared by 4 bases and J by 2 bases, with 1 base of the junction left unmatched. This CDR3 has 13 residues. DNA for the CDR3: TGTGCCAGCAGCGGACAGGGAAACACTGAAGCTTTCTTT. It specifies CASSGQGNTEAFF.

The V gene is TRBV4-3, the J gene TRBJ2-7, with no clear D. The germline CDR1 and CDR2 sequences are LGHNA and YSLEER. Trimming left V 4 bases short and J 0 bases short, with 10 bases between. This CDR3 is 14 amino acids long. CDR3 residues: CASSLVRSSYEQYF. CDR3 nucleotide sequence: TGCGCCAGCAGCCTAGTTAGGAGCTCCTACGAGCAGTACTTC.